This T cell receptor beta chain comes out of a study of shared clonotypes between healthy human individuals. Division of CD4+ cells produced a CD45RA+ naive subset and a CD45RA-negative memory subset. The CDR3 runs 12 residues. V lost 0 bases and J 9 bases, leaving 6 bases between the germline ends. Germline CDR1 KGHSH, CDR2 LQKENI. Some clones are missing from TCRdb's copy, which holds only in-frame ones; the method was immunoSEQ multiplex PCR. The table records over a million clones, approximately 97% of them present only once. The sequencing input was naive CD4+ T cells sorted from blood. Subset in this sample: CD45RA+ positively selected. The gene calls are TRBV18 and TRBJ1-5; no clear D gene. This TCR came from a man aged 30 to 45 in good health. Here the CDR3 reads CASSPPSGPQHF. CDR3 nucleotide sequence: TGTGCCAGCTCACCACCCTCGGGGCCCCAGCATTTT.